These 27 T cell receptor beta chains were all obtained from the same sample, sequenced in a study of cytomegalovirus exposure and HLA in healthy donors. Profiling relied on immunoSEQ multiplex PCR, and the TCRdb table lists in-frame clones only, not all of them. The top ten clones hold under 7% of a sample with roughly 150,000 clones, roughly 90% of them seen once. Sample: PBMCs. The receptors were sampled from a woman in her twenties or thirties in good health and CMV-seronegative.

The chain recombines TRBV4-1 with TRBJ2-5, with D possibly being TRBD1 (6 bases). V dropped 3 bases and J dropped 4 bases, with 18 bases sitting between them. There are 16 residues in the CDR3. The V gene's germline CDR1 is MGHRA and CDR2 YSYEKL. The CDR3 DNA follows: TGCGCCAGCAGCCATGAGGGGTCCGGGACACGAGAGACCCAGTACTTC. This gives the protein CASSHEGSGTRETQYF.

The V gene is TRBV4-3, the J gene TRBJ1-1; maybe TRBD1 (5 bases). Germline V gene lookup returns CDR1 LGHNA and CDR2 YSLEER. The length of the CDR3 is 16 residues. Trimming took 1 base from V and 3 from J, leaving 15 bases between them. CDR3: CASSQGPSQGDTEAFF. The CDR3 coding sequence is TGCGCCAGCAGCCAAGGACCTAGTCAGGGTGACACTGAAGCTTTCTTT.

The chain is built from TRBV6-5 and TRBJ2-3; 7 nucleotides line up with TRBD2. V was pared by 0 bases and J by 5 bases, with 5 bases of the junction left unmatched. There are 15 residues in the CDR3. The germline V gene has CDR1 MNHEY and CDR2 SVGAGI. The CDR3 reads CASSYSKGEGDTQYF. CDR3 bases: TGTGCCAGCAGTTACTCGAAAGGGGAGGGAGATACGCAGTATTTT.

This clone was counted a few times. The V gene is TRBV25-1, the J gene TRBJ2-2; 10 bases fit TRBD1. The CDR3 contains 18 residues. With 8 bases clipped from V and 9 bases from J, the junction kept 21 bases outside the gene matches. Germline V lookup: CDR1 MGHDK, CDR2 SYGVNS. CDR3 sequence: CASGDGTGDPGSSWELFF. CDR3 DNA: TGTGCCAGCGGAGACGGGACAGGGGACCCTGGTTCTTCTTGGGAGCTGTTTTTT.

The genes are TRBV7-2 and TRBJ2-1; D is possibly TRBD1 (5 bases). CDR1 SGHTA and CDR2 FQGNSA come from the germline V gene. The CDR3 totals 16 residues. V was clipped by 3 bases and J by 4 bases, with 16 bases between them. The CDR3 region has the DNA TGTGCCAGCAGCTTTCAAAGGGGCCGAAGGTACAATGAGCAGTTCTTC. This encodes CASSFQRGRRYNEQFF.

This chain connects TRBV11-2 to TRBJ1-2; no reliable D call. Trimming removed 5 bases from V and 2 bases from J, with 18 bases in between. Germline CDR1 is SGHAT and CDR2 is FQNNGV. This CDR3 contains 16 residues. The CDR3 DNA sequence: TGTGCCAGCAGCATCCTAGGGTGGAACCCCAACTATGGCTACACCTTC. It codes for CASSILGWNPNYGYTF.

This clone was detected only once. The chain combines TRBV29-1 with TRBJ2-1; 8 nucleotides line up with TRBD2. There are 14 residues in the CDR3. Trimming at V came to 6 bases and at J to 4 bases, leaving 8 bases not matched to a gene. Germline V gene lookup returns CDR1 SQVTM and CDR2 ANQGSEA. This CDR3 reads CSVHPSGPYNEQFF. The CDR3, as DNA: TGCAGCGTCCACCCTAGCGGGCCTTACAATGAGCAGTTCTTC.

J is TRBJ2-5 and V is TRBV6-6; tentatively, D is TRBD2 (6 bases). The CDR3 has 16 amino acids. The germline V and J ends were trimmed by 0 bases and 6 bases, with 17 bases remaining between them. Germline CDR1 reads MNHNY; CDR2 reads SVGAGI (reference sequence). The CDR3 loop is CASSYSASGQLQTQYF. Written as DNA, the CDR3 is TGTGCCAGCAGTTACTCGGCCAGCGGGCAACTTCAGACCCAGTACTTC.

This chain connects TRBV13 to TRBJ1-1; D is uncertain. V lost 5 bases to trimming and J lost 0 bases, with 4 bases between them. The germline gives CDR1 PRHDT, CDR2 FYEKMQ (reference sequence). The CDR3 contains 12 residues. The CDR3 DNA is TGTGCCAGCAGCCCATTGAACACTGAAGCTTTCTTT. This sequence encodes CASSPLNTEAFF.

The chain has TRBV7-9 and TRBJ2-3; 9 bases are shared with TRBD1. Germline lookup yields CDR1 SEHNR and CDR2 FQNEAQ (reference sequence). This CDR3 region has 14 residues. After removal of 1 base from V and 5 bases from J, the junction contained 1 base not matched to a gene. The CDR3 region has the DNA TGTGCCAGCAGCTTAGAGACAGGGGGAGATACGCAGTATTTT. This sequence encodes CASSLETGGDTQYF.

This chain uses TRBV4-3 with TRBJ2-3; 11 bases are a match to TRBD2. Trimming cost V 1 base and J 2 bases; bases outside gene matches: 2. The germline V gene encodes CDR1 LGHNA and CDR2 YSLEER. The CDR3 is 16 residues long. The chain's CDR3 is CASSQGTSGLTDTQYF. The CDR3 nucleotides are TGCGCCAGCAGCCAAGGGACTAGCGGGCTCACAGATACGCAGTATTTT.

This clone was observed a few times. The chain links TRBV6-1 to TRBJ2-3, with 8 bases aligning to TRBD1. Germline CDR1 is MNHNS and CDR2 is SASEGT. Germline trimming cut 6 bases from V and 2 bases from J; bases unmatched to any gene: 4. CDR3 length: 14 residues. CDR3: CASRRTGLTDTQYF. In DNA form, the CDR3 reads TGTGCCAGCAGACGGACAGGGCTCACAGATACGCAGTATTTT.

The chain uses TRBV7-6 and TRBJ2-1; D gene uncertain. The CDR3 length is 12 residues. Looked up from germline, CDR1 is SGHVS and CDR2 is FNYEAQ. V was clipped by 1 base and J by 6 bases, with 4 bases between them. The CDR3 loop reads CASSLVGNEQFF. The CDR3 DNA sequence: TGTGCCAGCAGCTTAGTTGGCAATGAGCAGTTCTTC.

The chain carries TRBV7-2 and TRBJ2-3; TRBD2 agrees at 14 bases. Germline V lookup: CDR1 SGHTA, CDR2 FQGNSA. This CDR3 comprises 14 residues. J was trimmed by 11 bases and V by 1 base; bases with no gene match: 2. The CDR3 loop is CASSLGGLAGVQYF. The CDR3 DNA sequence: TGTGCCAGCAGCTTAGGGGGACTAGCGGGAGTGCAGTATTTT.

V and J are TRBV30 and TRBJ1-1; D ambiguous. This CDR3 spans 13 amino acids. Germline CDR1 reads GTSNPN; CDR2 reads SVGIG (reference sequence). V lost 0 bases and J lost 10, with 15 bases in between. The CDR3 here is CAWSVRVKGGAFF. CDR3 DNA: TGTGCCTGGAGTGTACGGGTCAAAGGTGGAGCTTTCTTT.

The V and J genes are TRBV29-1 and TRBJ2-2; 7 bases line up with TRBD1. The V segment lost 7 bases and the J segment 5 bases; nucleotides outside the gene matches: 10. CDR1 SQVTM and CDR2 ANQGSEA come from the germline V gene. CDR3 length: 14 residues. The CDR3, as DNA: TGCAGCGCTGTAGAGGGGGCGAGGACCGGGGAGCTGTTTTTT. It codes for CSAVEGARTGELFF.

The chain couples TRBV5-4 to TRBJ1-2; TRBD1 might be the D (5 bases). The CDR3 runs to 15 residues. Germline V CDR1 and CDR2: SGHNT, YYREEE (reference sequence). V was cut by 0 bases and J by 5 bases, with 14 bases left in between. CDR3 protein: CASSLAGDGRYGYTF. The DNA for the CDR3 is TGTGCCAGCAGCTTGGCTGGGGACGGACGATATGGCTACACCTTC.

This chain connects TRBV28 to TRBJ2-1; weak D call: TRBD2 (5 bases). Trimming removed 7 bases at V and 9 bases at J, with 10 bases between. Germline V gene lookup returns CDR1 MDHEN and CDR2 SYDVKM. The CDR3 covers 11 residues. CDR3 loop: CASNKEVEQFF. As DNA, the CDR3 is TGTGCCAGCAACAAGGAGGTTGAGCAGTTCTTC.

This clone was observed once. Other DNA sequences within the sample encode an identical CDR3. The chain combines TRBV28 with TRBJ2-7; TRBD1 matches 10 bases. J gave up 4 bases and V 4 bases, and 4 bases lay outside the gene matches. Germline CDR1 MDHEN, CDR2 SYDVKM. This CDR3 spans 14 amino acids. In nucleotides, the CDR3 is TGTGCCAGCAGTTACCCGGGACAGGGGTACGAGCAGTACTTC. Its protein is CASSYPGQGYEQYF.

The rearrangement joins TRBV28 to TRBJ2-1, with D perhaps TRBD1 or TRBD2 (5 bases each). CDR1 and CDR2 (germline): MDHEN, SYDVKM. This CDR3 contains 18 residues. The V and J ends lost 2 bases and 4 bases respectively, with 21 bases between them. CDR3 sequence (DNA): TGTGCCAGCAGTTTACGGGACCCCCGGGGTCCGGAATACAATGAGCAGTTCTTC. Translation gives CASSLRDPRGPEYNEQFF.

The chain combines TRBV11-2 with TRBJ2-2; TRBD2 might be the D (6 bases). V lost 5 bases, J lost 7 bases, and 11 bases lay in between. Germline CDR1 is SGHAT and CDR2 is FQNNGV. The CDR3 contains 13 residues. CDR3 region: CASSARGFGELFF. The CDR3 DNA reads as TGTGCCAGCAGCGCACGGGGGTTCGGGGAGCTGTTTTTT.

This rearrangement joins TRBV27 to TRBJ2-2, with 8 bases aligning to TRBD1. The CDR3 runs 15 residues. The trim removed 7 bases at V and 2 bases at J, leaving 6 bases unmatched. CDR1 is MNHEY and CDR2 is SMNVEV in the germline V gene (reference sequence). For the CDR3, the DNA is TGTGCCAGCACCCCGGACAGGGTAAACACCGGGGAGCTGTTTTTT. Amino acids: CASTPDRVNTGELFF.

This chain connects TRBV7-6 to TRBJ1-2; perhaps TRBD1 as D (5 bases). There are 17 residues in the CDR3. V was pared by 1 base and J by 4 bases, with 19 bases between. Germline assignment: CDR1 SGHVS and CDR2 FNYEAQ. DNA for the CDR3: TGTGCCAGCAGCTTAGGCGCGGCGGGGACGCGGGGCTATGGCTACACCTTC. Its translation: CASSLGAAGTRGYGYTF.

J is TRBJ1-3 and V is TRBV7-8; D remains unclear. Trimming pared 4 bases from V and 4 bases from J, leaving 23 bases between. Germline V CDR1 and CDR2: SGHVS, FQNEAQ. This CDR3 contains 18 residues. The DNA for the CDR3 is TGTGCCAGCAGCTCCACCGGGAGGCGCGTCTTAGAGGGAAACACCATATATTTT. It yields the protein CASSSTGRRVLEGNTIYF.

In this sample, this clone turned up once. The gene calls are TRBV4-2 and TRBJ2-2; D remains ambiguous. This CDR3 has 16 residues. Germline CDR1 and CDR2: LGHNA and YNFKEQ. V was cut by 1 base and J by 4 bases, with 13 bases left in between. In DNA, the CDR3 is TGTGCCAGCAGCCAAGCGAGATTGGCGGTCACCGGGGAGCTGTTTTTT. The encoded protein is CASSQARLAVTGELFF.

This chain joins TRBV7-6 and TRBJ2-3; D remains unclear. Trimming removed 3 bases from V and 2 bases from J, with 9 bases in between. The CDR3 is made up of 14 amino acids. Per germline, CDR1 SGHVS and CDR2 FNYEAQ. The CDR3 DNA is TGTGCCAGCAGCTTTCTAACTACCACAGATACGCAGTATTTT. This sequence encodes CASSFLTTTDTQYF.

CDR3 in DNA: TGTGCCAGCTTAGAGGGACAGCTGTCTTCCTATGGCTACACCTTC. Translated: CASLEGQLSSYGYTF. The genes are TRBV6-1 and TRBJ1-2, with TRBD1 matching over 7 bases. The CDR3 covers 15 residues. Looked up from germline, CDR1 is MNHNS and CDR2 is SASEGT. V gave up 8 bases and J gave up 4 bases; unmatched junction bases: 13.